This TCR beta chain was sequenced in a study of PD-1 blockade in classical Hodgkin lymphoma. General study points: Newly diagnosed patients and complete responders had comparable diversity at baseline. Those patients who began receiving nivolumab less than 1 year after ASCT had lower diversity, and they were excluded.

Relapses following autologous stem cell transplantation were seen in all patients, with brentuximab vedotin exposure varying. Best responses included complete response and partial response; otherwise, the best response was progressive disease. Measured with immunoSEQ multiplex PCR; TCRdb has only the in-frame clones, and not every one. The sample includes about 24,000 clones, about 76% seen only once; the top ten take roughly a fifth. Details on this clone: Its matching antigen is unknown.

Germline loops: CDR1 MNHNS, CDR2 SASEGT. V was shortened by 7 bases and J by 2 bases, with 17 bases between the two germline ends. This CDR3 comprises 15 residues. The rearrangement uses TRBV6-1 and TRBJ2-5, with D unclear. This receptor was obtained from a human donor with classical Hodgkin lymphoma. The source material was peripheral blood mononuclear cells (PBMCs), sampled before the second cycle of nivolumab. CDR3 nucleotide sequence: TGTGCCAGCATAATTCAACTCCACCCTCAAGAGACCCAGTACTTC. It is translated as CASIIQLHPQETQYF.